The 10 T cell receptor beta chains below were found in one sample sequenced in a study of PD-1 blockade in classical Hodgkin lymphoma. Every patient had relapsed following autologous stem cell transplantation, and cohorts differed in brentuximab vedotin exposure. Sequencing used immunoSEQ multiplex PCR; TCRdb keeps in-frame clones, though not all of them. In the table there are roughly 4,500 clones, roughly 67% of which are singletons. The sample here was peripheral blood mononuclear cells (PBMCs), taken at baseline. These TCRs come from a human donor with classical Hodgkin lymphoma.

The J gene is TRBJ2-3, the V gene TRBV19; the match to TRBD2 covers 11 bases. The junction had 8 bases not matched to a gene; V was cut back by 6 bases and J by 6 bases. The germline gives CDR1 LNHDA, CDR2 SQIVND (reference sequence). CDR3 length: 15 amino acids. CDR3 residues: CASSPTSGDYDTQYF. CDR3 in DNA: TGTGCCAGTAGCCCGACTAGCGGGGATTATGATACGCAGTATTTT.

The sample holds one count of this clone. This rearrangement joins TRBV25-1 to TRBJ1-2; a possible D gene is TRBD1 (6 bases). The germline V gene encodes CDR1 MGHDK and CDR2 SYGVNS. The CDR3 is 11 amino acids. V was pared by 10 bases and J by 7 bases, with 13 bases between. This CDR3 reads CATLTGLGYTF. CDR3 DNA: TGTGCCACCCTCACAGGGCTTGGCTACACCTTC.

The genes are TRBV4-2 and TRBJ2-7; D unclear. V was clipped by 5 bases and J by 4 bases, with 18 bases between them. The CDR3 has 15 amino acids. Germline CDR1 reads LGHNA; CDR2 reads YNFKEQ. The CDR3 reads CASSFLSQFTYEQYF. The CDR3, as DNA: TGTGCCAGCAGCTTCCTCAGCCAGTTTACTTACGAGCAGTACTTC.

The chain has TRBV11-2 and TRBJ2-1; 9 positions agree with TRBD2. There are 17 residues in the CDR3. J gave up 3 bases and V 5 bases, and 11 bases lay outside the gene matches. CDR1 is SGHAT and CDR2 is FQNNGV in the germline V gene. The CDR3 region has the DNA TGTGCCAGCAGCAAAATTAGCGGGGGAGCTGGCTACAATGAGCAGTTCTTC. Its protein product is CASSKISGGAGYNEQFF.

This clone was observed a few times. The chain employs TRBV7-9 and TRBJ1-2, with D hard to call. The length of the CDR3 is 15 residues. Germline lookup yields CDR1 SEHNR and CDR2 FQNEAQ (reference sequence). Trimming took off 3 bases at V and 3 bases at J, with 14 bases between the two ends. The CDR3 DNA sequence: TGTGCCAGCAGCTTTCATAGCGGGCATGACTATGGCTACACCTTC. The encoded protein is CASSFHSGHDYGYTF.

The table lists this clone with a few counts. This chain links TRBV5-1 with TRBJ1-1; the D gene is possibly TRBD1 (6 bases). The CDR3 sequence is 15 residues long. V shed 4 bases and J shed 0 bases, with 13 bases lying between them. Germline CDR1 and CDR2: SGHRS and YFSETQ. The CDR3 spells CASSRTVFMNTEAFF. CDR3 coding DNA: TGCGCCAGCAGCCGGACAGTGTTCATGAACACTGAAGCTTTCTTT. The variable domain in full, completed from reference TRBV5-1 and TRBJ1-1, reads KAGVTQTPRYLIKTRGQQVTLSCSPISGHRSVSWYQQTPGQGLQFLFEYFSETQRNKGNFPGRFSGRQFSNSRSEMNVSTLELGDSALYLCASSRTVFMNTEAFFGQGTRLTVV.

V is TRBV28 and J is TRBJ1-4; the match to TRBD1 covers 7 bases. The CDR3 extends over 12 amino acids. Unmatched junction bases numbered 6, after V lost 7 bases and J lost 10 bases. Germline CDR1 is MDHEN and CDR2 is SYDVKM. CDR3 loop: CASKGQLGKLFF. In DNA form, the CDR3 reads TGTGCCAGCAAGGGACAGCTCGGAAAACTGTTTTTT. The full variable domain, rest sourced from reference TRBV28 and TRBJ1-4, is DVKVTQSSRYLVKRTGEKVFLECVQDMDHENMFWYRQDPGLGLRLIYFSYDVKMKEKGDIPEGYSVSREKKERFSLILESASTNQTSMYLCASKGQLGKLFFGSGTQLSVL.

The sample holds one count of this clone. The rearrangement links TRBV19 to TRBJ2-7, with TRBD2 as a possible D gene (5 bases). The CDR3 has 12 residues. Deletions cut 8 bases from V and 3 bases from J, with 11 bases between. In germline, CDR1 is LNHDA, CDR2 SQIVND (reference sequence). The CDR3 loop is CASAAGGYEQYF. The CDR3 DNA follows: TGTGCCAGTGCGGCGGGTGGCTACGAGCAGTACTTC.

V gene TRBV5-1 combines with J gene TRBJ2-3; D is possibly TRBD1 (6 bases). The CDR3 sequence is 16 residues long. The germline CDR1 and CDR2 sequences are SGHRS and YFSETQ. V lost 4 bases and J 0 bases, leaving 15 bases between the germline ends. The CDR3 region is CASSPGDRASTDTQYF. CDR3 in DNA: TGCGCCAGCAGCCCAGGGGACCGGGCTAGCACAGATACGCAGTATTTT.

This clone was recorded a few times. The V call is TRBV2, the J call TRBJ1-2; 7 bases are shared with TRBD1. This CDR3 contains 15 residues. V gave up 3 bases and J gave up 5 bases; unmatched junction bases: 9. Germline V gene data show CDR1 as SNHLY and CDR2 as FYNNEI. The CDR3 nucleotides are TGTGCCAGCAGTGAGCGGAGGGGGCGGGGTTATGGCTACACCTTC. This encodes CASSERRGRGYGYTF.